The rows below give T cell receptor beta chains drawn from one sample of a study of Ad26.COV2.S vaccination and SARS-CoV-2 variants. Profiled with immunoSEQ multiplex PCR; TCRdb holds only in-frame clones, not every one. The data contain fewer than 800,000 clones, roughly nine tenths of them singletons. Sequenced material: peripheral blood, taken in a trial of Ad26.COV2.S vaccine versus placebo. The receptors stem from a person between 18 and 65 years old who received the Ad26.COV2.S COVID-19 vaccine or a placebo. Both conserved end residues are part of each CDR3. A D gene is named only where the DNA matches it firmly. Clone sizes are given selectively: once, few, many, or a class where the clone is expanded.

j_call d_call clone_size v_call cdr3_length cdr3_nt cdr3_aa
TRBJ1-1 - - TRBV6-5 14 TGTGCCAGCAGTCCCCCGGGGAGAATCGCTGAAGCTTTCTTT CASSPPGRIAEAFF
TRBJ1-6 - - TRBV5-4 18 TGTGCCAGCAGCACGCGGGGGCAGTGGAGCTCCTATAATTCACCCCTCCACTTT CASSTRGQWSSYNSPLHF
TRBJ2-2 TRBD1 - TRBV24-1 18 TGTGCCACCAGTGCCAACAGGGGAAATCGAAGAAACACCGGGGAGCTGTTTTTT CATSANRGNRRNTGELFF
TRBJ1-1 - few TRBV3-1/TRBV3-2 13 TGTGCCAGCGGTAAAGGGATGAACACTGAAGCTTTCTTT CASGKGMNTEAFF
TRBJ1-1 - - TRBV4-3 17 TGCGCCAGCAGCCAAGATCACATATCCCGCCCCTTCACTGAAGCTTTCTTT CASSQDHISRPFTEAFF
TRBJ1-1 - - TRBV4-3 18 TGCGCCAGCAGCCAAGATCGTGCGGGACTTTGGAAGGACACTGAAGCTTTCTTT CASSQDRAGLWKDTEAFF
TRBJ1-1 TRBD1 - TRBV3-1/TRBV3-2 14 TGTGCCAGCAGCCAACGCGACAGGGGCACTGAAGCTTTCTTT CASSQRDRGTEAFF
TRBJ2-3 - - TRBV5-1 15 TGCGCCAGCAGCCACCCGGACGGGGGCACAGATACGCAGTATTTT CASSHPDGGTDTQYF
TRBJ1-1 - - TRBV19 12 TGTGCCAGTCAGGGACGGTACACTGAAGCTTTCTTT CASQGRYTEAFF
TRBJ2-2 TRBD2 - TRBV30 19 TGTGCCTGGAGTGTACGAGTGGGGGGACTAGCGGGGAACACCGGGGAGCTGTTTTTT CAWSVRVGGLAGNTGELFF
TRBJ2-1 - few TRBV6-5 13 TGTGCCAGCAGTCGACACACTGACTATGAGCAGTTCTTC CASSRHTDYEQFF
TRBJ1-3 - - TRBV6-5 15 TGTGCCAGCACCGATACGATTGGCTCTGGAAACACCATATATTTT CASTDTIGSGNTIYF
TRBJ1-5 - - TRBV4-2 14 TGTGCCAGCAGCCAAGAAGTGGATGTCGGCCGCCAGCATTTT CASSQEVDVGRQHF
TRBJ2-7 TRBD2 - TRBV5-6 15 TGTGCCAGCAGCCGGACTAGCGGGGGCCTCTACGAGCAGTACTTC CASSRTSGGLYEQYF
TRBJ1-6 - once TRBV30 15 TGTGCCTGGAGTGAAAGGGGTTCCTATAATTCACCCCTCCACTTT CAWSERGSYNSPLHF
TRBJ2-2 - - TRBV6-2/TRBV6-3 14 TGTGCCAGCAGTTATCATCAGCTCACCGGGGAGCTGTTTTTT CASSYHQLTGELFF
TRBJ1-5 - - TRBV5-5 15 TGTGCCAGCAGCTTTGCGGACAGCCGCAATCAGCCCCAGCATTTT CASSFADSRNQPQHF
TRBJ2-1 TRBD2 - TRBV5-1 15 TGCGCCAGCAGCCCGGGACTAGCGGGTTTGGATGAGCAGTTCTTC CASSPGLAGLDEQFF
TRBJ1-1 - - TRBV11-3 13 TGTGCCAGCAGCTTAGAAGGGTCGGCTGAAGCTTTCTTT CASSLEGSAEAFF
TRBJ2-4 - - TRBV15 15 TGTGCCACCAGCAGAGATCAGGGCGCCGAAAACATTCAGTACTTC CATSRDQGAENIQYF
TRBJ1-1 TRBD1 - TRBV3-1/TRBV3-2 14 TGTGCCAGCAGCAGGGACAGGGGCGGCACTGAAGCTTTCTTT CASSRDRGGTEAFF
TRBJ1-2 - once TRBV6-5 13 TGTGCCAGCAGGTCCTGGGGGTGGGATGGCTACACCTTC CASRSWGWDGYTF
TRBJ2-7 - - TRBV14 13 TGTGCCAGCAGCGACACAGGGATATACGAGCAGTACTTC CASSDTGIYEQYF
TRBJ1-2 - - TRBV19 14 TGTGCCAGTAGTCCCTACTCCAGGGACTATGGCTACACCTTC CASSPYSRDYGYTF
TRBJ2-7 TRBD1 - TRBV27 14 TGTGCCAGCAGTTTAAGAGGGGGCCCCTACGAGCAGTACTTC CASSLRGGPYEQYF
TRBJ1-2 - once TRBV4-3 14 TGCGCCAGCAGCCAAGATGGCCAGGGCTATGGCTACACCTTC CASSQDGQGYGYTF
TRBJ2-7 TRBD2 - TRBV6-6 15 TGTGCCAGCAGTTCCCCGGGACTAGCGGATTACGAGCAGTACTTC CASSSPGLADYEQYF
TRBJ2-2 TRBD1 - TRBV11-3 14 TGTGCCAGCAGCATCACAGGGGCCCCCGGGGAGCTGTTTTTT CASSITGAPGELFF
TRBJ1-5 - - TRBV5-6 15 TGTGCCAGCAGCTTGGGAGGGGGGAGCAATCAGCCCCAGCATTTT CASSLGGGSNQPQHF
TRBJ1-6 - - TRBV6-6 14 TGTGCCAGCAGGGGACGTCGAGTTAATTCACCCCTCCACTTT CASRGRRVNSPLHF
TRBJ1-2 TRBD1 - TRBV4-3 17 TGCGCCAGCAGCCAAGATTTAGGGACAGGGGCTAACTATGGCTACACCTTC CASSQDLGTGANYGYTF
TRBJ2-7 TRBD2 - TRBV24-1 15 TGTGCCACCAGTGATACTAGCGCGAGCTCCTACGAGCAGTACTTC CATSDTSASSYEQYF
TRBJ2-7 - - TRBV10-3 14 TGTGCCATCAGTGAGCGTGGTGTTCCCTACGAGCAGTACTTC CAISERGVPYEQYF
TRBJ1-1 - - TRBV6-2/TRBV6-3 13 TGTGCCAGCAGTTATAACACCTACACTGAAGCTTTCTTT CASSYNTYTEAFF
TRBJ1-3 - few TRBV30 13 TGTGCCTATCGGAACACCTCTGGAAACACCATATATTTT CAYRNTSGNTIYF
TRBJ2-5 TRBD1 - TRBV18 15 TGTGCCAGCTCACCACCTAGGACAGGCCAAGAGACCCAGTACTTC CASSPPRTGQETQYF
TRBJ1-4 - once TRBV18 15 TGTGCCAGCTCACCATCCCCCGGGGCAAATGAAAAACTGTTTTTT CASSPSPGANEKLFF
TRBJ2-3 TRBD1 - TRBV6-1 15 TGTGCCAGCAGTCTCGGACAGGCCAGCACAGATACGCAGTATTTT CASSLGQASTDTQYF
TRBJ2-3 TRBD2 once TRBV7-8 14 TGTGCCAGCAGCAAGGGACTAGCGGGAGATACGCAGTATTTT CASSKGLAGDTQYF
TRBJ2-5 - - TRBV11-2 15 TGTGCCAGCAGCTTAGATCGGGGGAGTGGAGAGACCCAGTACTTC CASSLDRGSGETQYF
TRBJ1-5 - - TRBV19 13 TGTGCCAGTAGTCTTTCGATGCATCAGCCCCAGCATTTT CASSLSMHQPQHF
TRBJ1-2 - - TRBV4-3 15 TGCGCCAGCAGCCACCGGACAAGAGAAAACTATGGCTACACCTTC CASSHRTRENYGYTF
TRBJ2-7 - - TRBV11-2 14 TGTGCCAGCAGCTTAGAGGTTAGCGGTTACGAGCAGTACTTC CASSLEVSGYEQYF
TRBJ2-7 - - TRBV6-2/TRBV6-3 14 TGTGCCAGCAGTCGACCTCCAGGGGTTGACGAGCAGTACTTC CASSRPPGVDEQYF
TRBJ1-1 TRBD1 - TRBV5-4 15 TGTGCCAGCAGCTTGGGAGACACAGGGGTTACTGAAGCTTTCTTT CASSLGDTGVTEAFF
TRBJ2-1 - - TRBV3-1/TRBV3-2 15 TGTGCCAGCAGCCAAGGGGAAGGGATCTACAATGAGCAGTTCTTC CASSQGEGIYNEQFF
TRBJ1-2 TRBD1 once TRBV7-2 13 TGTGCCAGCAGCCCGAGACAGGGAGATGGCTACACCTTC CASSPRQGDGYTF
TRBJ1-1 TRBD1 - TRBV3-1/TRBV3-2 17 TGTGCCCCCGGGGGTCGACAGGGGGGACACATGAACACTGAAGCTTTCTTT CAPGGRQGGHMNTEAFF
TRBJ1-1 - once TRBV30 14 TGTGCCTGGAGGGGGAATATCGGGAACACTGAAGCTTTCTTT CAWRGNIGNTEAFF
TRBJ1-5 TRBD1 - TRBV19 15 TGTGCCAGTGGGAGGGACAGAGATAGCAATCAGCCCCAGCATTTT CASGRDRDSNQPQHF
TRBJ2-3 - - TRBV27 15 TGTGCCAGCAGTTTATCCTTCCCTATGGCAGATACGCAGTATTTT CASSLSFPMADTQYF
TRBJ1-1 - - TRBV7-6 12 TGTGCCAGCAGCTTAAGGGGCCTTGAAGCTTTCTTT CASSLRGLEAFF
TRBJ2-6 - once TRBV5-1 15 TGCGCCAGCAGCTTTGGACCTTCGGGGGCCAACGTCCTGACTTTC CASSFGPSGANVLTF
TRBJ1-6 - - TRBV7-6 13 TGTGCCAGCAGCTTAGGAATGGGTTCACCCCTCCACTTT CASSLGMGSPLHF